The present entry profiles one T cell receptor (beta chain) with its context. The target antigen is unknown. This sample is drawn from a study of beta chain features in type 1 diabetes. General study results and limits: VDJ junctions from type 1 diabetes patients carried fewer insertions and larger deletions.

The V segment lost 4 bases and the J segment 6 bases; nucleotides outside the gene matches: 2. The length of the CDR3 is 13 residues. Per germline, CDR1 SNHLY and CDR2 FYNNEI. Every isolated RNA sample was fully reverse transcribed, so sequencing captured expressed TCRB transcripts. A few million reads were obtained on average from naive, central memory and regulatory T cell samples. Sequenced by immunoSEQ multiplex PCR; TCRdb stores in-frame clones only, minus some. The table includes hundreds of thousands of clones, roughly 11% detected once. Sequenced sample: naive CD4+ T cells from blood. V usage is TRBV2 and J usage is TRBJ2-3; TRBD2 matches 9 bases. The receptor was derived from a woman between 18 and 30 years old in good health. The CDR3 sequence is CASSGTSADTQYF. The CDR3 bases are TGTGCCAGCAGTGGGACTAGCGCGGATACGCAGTATTTT.